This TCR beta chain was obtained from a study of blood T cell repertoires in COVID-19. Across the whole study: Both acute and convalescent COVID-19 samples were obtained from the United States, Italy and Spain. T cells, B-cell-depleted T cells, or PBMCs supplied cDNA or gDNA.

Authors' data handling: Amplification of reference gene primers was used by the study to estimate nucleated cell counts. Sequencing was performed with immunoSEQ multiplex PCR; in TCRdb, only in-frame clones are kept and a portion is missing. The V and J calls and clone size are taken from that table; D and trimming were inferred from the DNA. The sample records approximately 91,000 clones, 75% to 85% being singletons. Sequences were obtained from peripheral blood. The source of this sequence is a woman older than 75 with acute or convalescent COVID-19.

The CDR3 loop is CACLLGGRTDTQYF. As DNA, the CDR3 is TGTGCCTGTTTACTAGGGGGCAGAACAGATACGCAGTATTTT. This rearrangement joins TRBV30 to TRBJ2-3; TRBD1 matches 7 bases. Trimming removed 6 bases from V and 3 bases from J; junction bases left unmatched: 9. CDR1 is GTSNPN and CDR2 is SVGIG in the germline V gene (reference sequence). This CDR3 contains 14 residues.